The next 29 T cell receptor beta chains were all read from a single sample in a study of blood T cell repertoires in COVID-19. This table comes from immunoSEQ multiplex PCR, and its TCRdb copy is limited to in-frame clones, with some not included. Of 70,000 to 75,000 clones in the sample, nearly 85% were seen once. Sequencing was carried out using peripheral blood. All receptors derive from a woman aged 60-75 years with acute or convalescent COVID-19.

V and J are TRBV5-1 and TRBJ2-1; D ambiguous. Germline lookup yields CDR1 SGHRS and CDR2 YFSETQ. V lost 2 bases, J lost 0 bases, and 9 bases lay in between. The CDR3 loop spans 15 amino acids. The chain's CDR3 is CASSFFPSSYNEQFF. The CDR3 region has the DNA TGCGCCAGCAGCTTTTTTCCTAGCTCCTACAATGAGCAGTTCTTC.

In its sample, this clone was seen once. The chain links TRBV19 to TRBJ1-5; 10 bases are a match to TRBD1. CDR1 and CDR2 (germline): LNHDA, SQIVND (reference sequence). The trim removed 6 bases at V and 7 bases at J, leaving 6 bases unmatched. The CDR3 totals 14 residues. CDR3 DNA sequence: TGTGCCAGTAGCCCAGACAGGGGGCAGCAGCCCCAGCATTTT. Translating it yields CASSPDRGQQPQHF.

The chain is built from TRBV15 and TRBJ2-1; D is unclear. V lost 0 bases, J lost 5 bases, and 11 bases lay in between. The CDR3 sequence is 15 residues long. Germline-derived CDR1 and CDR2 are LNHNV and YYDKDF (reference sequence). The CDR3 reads CATSRDLNKNNEQFF. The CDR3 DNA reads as TGTGCCACCAGCAGAGATTTGAACAAAAACAATGAGCAGTTCTTC.

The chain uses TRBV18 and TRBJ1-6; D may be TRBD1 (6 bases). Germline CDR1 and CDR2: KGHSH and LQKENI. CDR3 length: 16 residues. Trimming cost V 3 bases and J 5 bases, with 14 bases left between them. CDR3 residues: CASSPMGGGDNSPLHF. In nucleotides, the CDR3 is TGTGCCAGCTCACCCATGGGAGGGGGAGATAATTCACCCCTCCACTTT.

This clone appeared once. CDR3 sequence (DNA): TGTGCCTGGTTTATGTATAACTATGGCTACACCTTC. Translation gives CAWFMYNYGYTF. The chain employs TRBV30 and TRBJ1-2; D is unclear. The germline V gene has CDR1 GTSNPN and CDR2 SVGIG (reference sequence). The length of the CDR3 is 12 residues. V was trimmed by 5 bases and J by 1 base, leaving 8 bases between them.

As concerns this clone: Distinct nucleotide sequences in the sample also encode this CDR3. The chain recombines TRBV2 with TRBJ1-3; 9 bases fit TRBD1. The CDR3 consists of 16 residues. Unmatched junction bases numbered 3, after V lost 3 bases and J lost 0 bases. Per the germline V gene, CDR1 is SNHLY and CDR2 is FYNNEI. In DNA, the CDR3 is TGTGCCAGCAGTGAGGGACAGGGAAACTCTGGAAACACCATATATTTT. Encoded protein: CASSEGQGNSGNTIYF. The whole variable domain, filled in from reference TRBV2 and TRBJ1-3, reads EPEVTQTPSHQVTQMGQEVILRCVPISNHLYFYWYRQILGQKVEFLVSFYNNEISEKSEIFDDQFSVERPDGSNFTLKIRSTKLEDSAMYFCASSEGQGNSGNTIYFGEGSWLTVV.

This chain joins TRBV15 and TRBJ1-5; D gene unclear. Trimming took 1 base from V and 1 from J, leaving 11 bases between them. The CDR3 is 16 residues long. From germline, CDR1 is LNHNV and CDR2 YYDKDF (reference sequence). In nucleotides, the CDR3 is TGTGCCACCAGCAGAGGCCCCGAGGGAAGCAATCAGCCCCAGCATTTT. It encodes CATSRGPEGSNQPQHF. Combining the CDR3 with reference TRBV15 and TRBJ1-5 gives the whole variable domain DAMVIQNPRYQVTQFGKPVTLSCSQTLNHNVMYWYQQKSSQAPKLLFHYYDKDFNNEADTPDNFQSRRPNTSFCFLDIRSPGLGDTAMYLCATSRGPEGSNQPQHFGDGTRLSIL.

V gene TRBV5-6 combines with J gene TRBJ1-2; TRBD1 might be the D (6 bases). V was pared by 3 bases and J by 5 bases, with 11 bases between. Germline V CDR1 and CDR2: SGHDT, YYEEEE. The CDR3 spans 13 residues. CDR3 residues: CASSWDTGYGYTF. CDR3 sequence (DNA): TGTGCCAGCAGCTGGGACACCGGATATGGCTACACCTTC. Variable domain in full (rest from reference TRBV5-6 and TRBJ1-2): DAGVTQSPTHLIKTRGQQVTLRCSPKSGHDTVSWYQQALGQGPQFIFQYYEEEERQRGNFPDRFSGHQFPNYSSELNVNALLLGDSALYLCASSWDTGYGYTFGSGTRLTVV.

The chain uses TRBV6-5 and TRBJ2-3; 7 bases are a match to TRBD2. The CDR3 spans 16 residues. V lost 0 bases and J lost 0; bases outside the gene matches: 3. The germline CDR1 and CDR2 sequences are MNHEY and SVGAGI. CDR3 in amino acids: CASSYSGGRSTDTQYF. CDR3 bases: TGTGCCAGCAGTTACTCGGGCGGGAGAAGCACAGATACGCAGTATTTT.

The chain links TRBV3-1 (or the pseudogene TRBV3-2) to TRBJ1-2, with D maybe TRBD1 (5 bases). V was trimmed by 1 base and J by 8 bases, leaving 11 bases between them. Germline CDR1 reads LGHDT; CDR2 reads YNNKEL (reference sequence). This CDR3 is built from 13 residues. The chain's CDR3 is CASSQVGRDGYTF. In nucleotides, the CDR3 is TGTGCCAGCAGCCAAGTGGGGAGGGACGGCTACACCTTC.

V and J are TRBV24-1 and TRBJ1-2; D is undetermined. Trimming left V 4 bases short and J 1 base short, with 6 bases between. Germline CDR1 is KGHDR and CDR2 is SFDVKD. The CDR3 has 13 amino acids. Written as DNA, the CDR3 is TGTGCCACCAGTGACGGGATTAACTATGGCTACACCTTC. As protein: CATSDGINYGYTF.

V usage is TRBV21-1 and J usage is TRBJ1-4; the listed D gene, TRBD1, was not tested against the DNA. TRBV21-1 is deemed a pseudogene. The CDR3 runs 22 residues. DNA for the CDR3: TGTGCCAGCAGCCCCAAAATCTCCGGGACAGGGGTGGAACCACCAACTAATGAAAAACTGTTTTTT. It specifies CASSPKISGTGVEPPTNEKLFF.

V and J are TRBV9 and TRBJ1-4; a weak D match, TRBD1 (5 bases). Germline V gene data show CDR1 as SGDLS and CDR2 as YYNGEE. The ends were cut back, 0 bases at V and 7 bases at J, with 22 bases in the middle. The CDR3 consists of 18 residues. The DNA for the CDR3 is TGTGCCAGCAGCGTAGGGGTTAAGGTGCAGGGTAGGAGTGAAAAACTGTTTTTT. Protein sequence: CASSVGVKVQGRSEKLFF.

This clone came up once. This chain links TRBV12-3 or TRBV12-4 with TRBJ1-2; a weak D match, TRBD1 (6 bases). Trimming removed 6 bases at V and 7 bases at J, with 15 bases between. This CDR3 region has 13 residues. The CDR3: CASSKQGYGGYTF. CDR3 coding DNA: TGTGCCAGCAGCAAACAGGGCTATGGTGGCTACACCTTC.

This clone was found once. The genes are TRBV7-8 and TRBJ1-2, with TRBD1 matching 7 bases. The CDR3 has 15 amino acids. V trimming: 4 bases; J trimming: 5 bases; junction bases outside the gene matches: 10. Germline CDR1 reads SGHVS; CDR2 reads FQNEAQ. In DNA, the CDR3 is TGTGCCAGCAGCTCCGACAGGGCAGGTTTTTATGGCTACACCTTC. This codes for CASSSDRAGFYGYTF. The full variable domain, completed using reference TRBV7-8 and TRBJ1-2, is GAGVSQSPRYKVAKRGQDVALRCDPISGHVSLFWYQQALGQGPEFLTYFQNEAQLDKSGLPSDRFFAERPEGSVSTLKIQRTQQEDSAVYLCASSSDRAGFYGYTFGSGTRLTVV.

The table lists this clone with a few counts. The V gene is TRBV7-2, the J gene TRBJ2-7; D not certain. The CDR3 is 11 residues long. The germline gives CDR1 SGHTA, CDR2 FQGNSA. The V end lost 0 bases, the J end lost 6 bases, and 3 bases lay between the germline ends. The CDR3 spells CASSLAAEQYF. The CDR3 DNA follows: TGTGCCAGCAGCTTAGCAGCCGAGCAGTACTTC. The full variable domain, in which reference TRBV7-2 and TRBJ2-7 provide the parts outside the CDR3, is GAGVSQSPSNKVTEKGKDVELRCDPISGHTALYWYRQSLGQGLEFLIYFQGNSAPDKSGLPSDRFSAERTGGSVSTLTIQRTQQEDSAVYLCASSLAAEQYFGPGTRLTVT.

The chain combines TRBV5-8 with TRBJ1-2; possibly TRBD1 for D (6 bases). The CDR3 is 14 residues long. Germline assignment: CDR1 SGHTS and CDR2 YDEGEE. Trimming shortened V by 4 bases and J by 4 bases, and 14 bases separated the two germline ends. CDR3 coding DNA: TGTGCCAGCAGCCGCGGACAGACCGTCTATGGCTACACCTTC. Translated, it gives CASSRGQTVYGYTF. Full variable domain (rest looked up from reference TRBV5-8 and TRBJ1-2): EAGVTQSPTHLIKTRGQQATLRCSPISGHTSVYWYQQALGLGLQFLLWYDEGEERNRGNFPPRFSGRQFPNYSSELNVNALELEDSALYLCASSRGQTVYGYTFGSGTRLTVV.

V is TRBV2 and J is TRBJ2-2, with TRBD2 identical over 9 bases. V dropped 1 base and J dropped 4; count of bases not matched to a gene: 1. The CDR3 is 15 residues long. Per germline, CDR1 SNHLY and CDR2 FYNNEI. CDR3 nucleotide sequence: TGTGCCAGCAGTGAAGGCGGGAGGGCCACCGGGGAGCTGTTTTTT. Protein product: CASSEGGRATGELFF.

CDR3 in amino acids: CASSLLRTGSSYEQYF. The DNA of the CDR3 is TGTGCCAGCAGTCTCCTTCGGACAGGGAGCTCCTACGAGCAGTACTTC. The rearrangement links TRBV2 to TRBJ2-7; the match to TRBD1 covers 8 bases. The length of the CDR3 is 16 residues. V was pared by 5 bases and J by 0 bases, with 9 bases of the junction left unmatched. Germline CDR1 reads SNHLY; CDR2 reads FYNNEI.

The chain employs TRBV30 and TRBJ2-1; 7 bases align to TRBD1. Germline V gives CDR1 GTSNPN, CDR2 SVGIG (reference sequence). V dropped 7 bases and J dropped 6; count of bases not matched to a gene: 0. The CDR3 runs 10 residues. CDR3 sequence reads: CASGGNEQFF. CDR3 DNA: TGTGCCTCAGGGGGCAATGAGCAGTTCTTC.

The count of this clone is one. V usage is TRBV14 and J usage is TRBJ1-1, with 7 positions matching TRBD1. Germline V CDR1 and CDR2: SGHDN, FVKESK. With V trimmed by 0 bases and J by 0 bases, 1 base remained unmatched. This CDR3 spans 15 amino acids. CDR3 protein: CASSQEDRLNTEAFF. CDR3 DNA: TGTGCCAGCAGCCAAGAGGACAGGCTGAACACTGAAGCTTTCTTT.

In DNA, the CDR3 is TGTGCCAGCAAGGGGTCAGCGTATTTCTATGGCTACACCTTC. This sequence encodes CASKGSAYFYGYTF. The gene calls are TRBV28 and TRBJ1-2; D may be TRBD1 (5 bases). The CDR3 length is 14 residues. Germline loops: CDR1 MDHEN, CDR2 SYDVKM. Trimming removed 7 bases at V and 4 bases at J, with 16 bases between.

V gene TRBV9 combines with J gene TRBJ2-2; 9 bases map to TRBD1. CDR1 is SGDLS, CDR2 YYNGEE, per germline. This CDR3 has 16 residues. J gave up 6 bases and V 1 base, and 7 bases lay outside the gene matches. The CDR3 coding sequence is TGTGCCAGCAGCGTACGACAATGGACAGGGGCCGGGGAGCTGTTTTTT. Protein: CASSVRQWTGAGELFF.

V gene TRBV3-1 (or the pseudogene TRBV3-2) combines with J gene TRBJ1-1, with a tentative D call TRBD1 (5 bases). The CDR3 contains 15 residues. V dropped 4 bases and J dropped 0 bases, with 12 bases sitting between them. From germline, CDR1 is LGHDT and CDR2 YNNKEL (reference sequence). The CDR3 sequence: CASSRKQVLNTEAFF. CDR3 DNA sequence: TGTGCCAGCAGCCGAAAACAGGTCTTGAACACTGAAGCTTTCTTT.

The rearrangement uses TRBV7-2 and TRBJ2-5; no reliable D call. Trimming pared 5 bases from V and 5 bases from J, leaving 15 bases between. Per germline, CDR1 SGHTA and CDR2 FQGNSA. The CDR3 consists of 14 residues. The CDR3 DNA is TGTGCCAGCAGCCTCTCGTTAACTCGGGAGACCCAGTACTTC. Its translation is CASSLSLTRETQYF.

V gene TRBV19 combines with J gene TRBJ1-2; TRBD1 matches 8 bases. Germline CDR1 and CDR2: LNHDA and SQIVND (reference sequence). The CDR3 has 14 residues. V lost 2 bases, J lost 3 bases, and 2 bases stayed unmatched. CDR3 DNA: TGTGCCAGTAGTATACAGGGGGCCTACTATGGCTACACCTTC. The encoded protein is CASSIQGAYYGYTF. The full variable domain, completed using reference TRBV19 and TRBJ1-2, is DGGITQSPKYLFRKEGQNVTLSCEQNLNHDAMYWYRQDPGQGLRLIYYSQIVNDFQKGDIAEGYSVSREKKESFPLTVTSAQKNPTAFYLCASSIQGAYYGYTFGSGTRLTVV.

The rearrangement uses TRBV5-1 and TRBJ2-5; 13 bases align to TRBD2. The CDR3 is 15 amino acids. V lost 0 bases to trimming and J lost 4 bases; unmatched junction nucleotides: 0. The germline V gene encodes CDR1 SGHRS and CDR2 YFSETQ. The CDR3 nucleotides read TGCGCCAGCAGCTTGGGACTAGCGGGGGGAGAGACCCAGTACTTC. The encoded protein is CASSLGLAGGETQYF.

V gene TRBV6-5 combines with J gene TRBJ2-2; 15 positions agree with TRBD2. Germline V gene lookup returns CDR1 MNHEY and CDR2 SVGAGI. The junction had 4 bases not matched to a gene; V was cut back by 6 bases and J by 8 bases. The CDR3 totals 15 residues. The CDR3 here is CASRGTSGRLGELFF. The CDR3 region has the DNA TGTGCCAGCAGGGGGACTAGCGGGAGGCTAGGGGAGCTGTTTTTT.

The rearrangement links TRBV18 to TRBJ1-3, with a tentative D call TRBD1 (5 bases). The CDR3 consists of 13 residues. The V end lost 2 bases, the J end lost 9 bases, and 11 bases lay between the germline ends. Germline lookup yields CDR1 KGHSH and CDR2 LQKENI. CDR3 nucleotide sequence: TGTGCCAGCTCACCAGACGGGGGTATCACCATATATTTT. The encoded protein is CASSPDGGITIYF.